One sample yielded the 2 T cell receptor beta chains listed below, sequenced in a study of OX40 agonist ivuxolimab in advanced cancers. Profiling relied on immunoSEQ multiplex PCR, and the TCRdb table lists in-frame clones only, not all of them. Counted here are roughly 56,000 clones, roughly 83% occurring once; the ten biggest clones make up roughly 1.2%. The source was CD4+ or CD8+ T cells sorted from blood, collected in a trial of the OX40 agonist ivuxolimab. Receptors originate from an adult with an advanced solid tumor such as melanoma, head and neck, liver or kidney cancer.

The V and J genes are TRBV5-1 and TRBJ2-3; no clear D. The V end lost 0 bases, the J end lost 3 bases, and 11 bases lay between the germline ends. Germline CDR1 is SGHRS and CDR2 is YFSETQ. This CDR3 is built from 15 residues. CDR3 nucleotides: TGCGCCAGCAGCTTGGAAGGGAAAGGGACAGATACGCAGTATTTT. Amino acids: CASSLEGKGTDTQYF.

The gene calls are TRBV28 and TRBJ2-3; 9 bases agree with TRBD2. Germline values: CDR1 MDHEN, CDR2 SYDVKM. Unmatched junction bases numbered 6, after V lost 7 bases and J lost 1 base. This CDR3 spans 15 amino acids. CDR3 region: CASIFSGSGTDTQYF. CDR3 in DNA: TGTGCCAGCATTTTTAGCGGGAGTGGCACAGATACGCAGTATTTT.